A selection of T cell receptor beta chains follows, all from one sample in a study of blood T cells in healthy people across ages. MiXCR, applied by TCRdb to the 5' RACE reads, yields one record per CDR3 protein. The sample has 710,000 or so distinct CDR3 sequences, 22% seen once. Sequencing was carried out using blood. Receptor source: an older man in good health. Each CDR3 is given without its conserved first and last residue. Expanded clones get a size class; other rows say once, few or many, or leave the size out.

cdr3_aa: SAKGPTGSSTEAF
clone_size: .
j_call: TRBJ1-1
cdr3_length: 13
v_call: TRBV20-1

cdr3_aa: ATSTGQGSGELF
clone_size: .
j_call: TRBJ2-2
cdr3_length: 12
v_call: TRBV15

cdr3_aa: ASRPGQGKMSAETQY
clone_size: .
j_call: .
cdr3_length: 15
v_call: TRBV6-2/TRBV6-3

cdr3_aa: SVRGSKETQY
clone_size: few
j_call: TRBJ2-5
cdr3_length: 10
v_call: TRBV29-1

cdr3_aa: ASNGPPGNAQF
clone_size: .
j_call: TRBJ2-1
cdr3_length: 11
v_call: TRBV19

cdr3_aa: ASSWTGYEQY
clone_size: few
j_call: TRBJ2-7
cdr3_length: 10
v_call: TRBV7-2

cdr3_aa: ASSPGPLGGTDTQC
clone_size: .
j_call: TRBJ2-3
cdr3_length: 14
v_call: TRBV13

cdr3_aa: SVLTGRGDEQF
clone_size: few
j_call: .
cdr3_length: 11
v_call: TRBV29-1

cdr3_aa: ASSPLRGGRQDTQY
clone_size: few
j_call: TRBJ2-3
cdr3_length: 14
v_call: TRBV7-9

cdr3_aa: SARGLTSGSHRNEQF
clone_size: few
j_call: TRBJ2-1
cdr3_length: 15
v_call: TRBV20-1

cdr3_aa: ASSFNLAGDREQF
clone_size: .
j_call: TRBJ2-1
cdr3_length: 13
v_call: TRBV5-1

cdr3_aa: ASTLGWEQY
clone_size: .
j_call: TRBJ2-7
cdr3_length: 9
v_call: TRBV28

cdr3_aa: ASSRAGKSSGNTIY
clone_size: few
j_call: TRBJ1-3
cdr3_length: 14
v_call: TRBV6-6

cdr3_aa: ASTGNLYEQY
clone_size: few
j_call: TRBJ2-7
cdr3_length: 10
v_call: TRBV7-9

cdr3_aa: SARGLGNTGELF
clone_size: few
j_call: TRBJ2-2
cdr3_length: 12
v_call: TRBV20-1

cdr3_aa: ASSWGLAGGDNEQF
clone_size: few
j_call: TRBJ2-1
cdr3_length: 14
v_call: TRBV7-2

cdr3_aa: ASSRNNSPLH
clone_size: .
j_call: TRBJ1-6
cdr3_length: 10
v_call: TRBV18

cdr3_aa: ASSLVAGATVSGANVLT
clone_size: .
j_call: TRBJ2-6
cdr3_length: 17
v_call: TRBV5-6

cdr3_aa: ASRFTGVSPLH
clone_size: .
j_call: TRBJ1-6
cdr3_length: 11
v_call: TRBV12-3/TRBV12-4

cdr3_aa: ASSPLQGRSGDTQY
clone_size: once
j_call: TRBJ2-3
cdr3_length: 14
v_call: TRBV12-3/TRBV12-4

cdr3_aa: ASSSYGTSSETQY
clone_size: .
j_call: .
cdr3_length: 13
v_call: TRBV6-2/TRBV6-3

cdr3_aa: SARGWDRGIHEQY
clone_size: .
j_call: TRBJ2-7
cdr3_length: 13
v_call: TRBV20-1

cdr3_aa: ASSLGGADTGELF
clone_size: .
j_call: TRBJ2-2
cdr3_length: 13
v_call: TRBV11-2

cdr3_aa: AGSPSVIQTGNTIY
clone_size: .
j_call: TRBJ1-3
cdr3_length: 14
v_call: TRBV11-2

cdr3_aa: ASSLAANTQY
clone_size: many
j_call: TRBJ2-3
cdr3_length: 10
v_call: TRBV11-2

cdr3_aa: AINREADTEAF
clone_size: .
j_call: TRBJ1-1
cdr3_length: 11
v_call: TRBV10-3

cdr3_aa: ASSPETRAYGYT
clone_size: few
j_call: TRBJ1-2
cdr3_length: 12
v_call: TRBV12-3/TRBV12-4

cdr3_aa: ASSSEVGSEAF
clone_size: .
j_call: TRBJ1-1
cdr3_length: 11
v_call: TRBV5-1

cdr3_aa: AIMHINQETQY
clone_size: few
j_call: TRBJ2-5
cdr3_length: 11
v_call: TRBV28

cdr3_aa: ASSTNSYSPLH
clone_size: .
j_call: TRBJ1-6
cdr3_length: 11
v_call: TRBV18

cdr3_aa: ASSIRSWGPTQY
clone_size: few
j_call: TRBJ2-3
cdr3_length: 12
v_call: TRBV19

cdr3_aa: ASQRGSQETQY
clone_size: few
j_call: TRBJ2-5
cdr3_length: 11
v_call: TRBV5-1

cdr3_aa: ASSLTLGQQY
clone_size: .
j_call: TRBJ2-7
cdr3_length: 10
v_call: TRBV28

cdr3_aa: ASRLQGARNQPRH
clone_size: .
j_call: TRBJ1-5
cdr3_length: 13
v_call: TRBV27

cdr3_aa: ASSQYLAGVTYEQY
clone_size: many
j_call: TRBJ2-7
cdr3_length: 14
v_call: TRBV14

cdr3_aa: SARVQLQETQY
clone_size: few
j_call: .
cdr3_length: 11
v_call: TRBV20-1

cdr3_aa: ASIQGGSYNEQF
clone_size: .
j_call: TRBJ2-1
cdr3_length: 12
v_call: TRBV27

cdr3_aa: GTLQGKGNTEAF
clone_size: few
j_call: TRBJ1-1
cdr3_length: 12
v_call: TRBV19

cdr3_aa: ASSLGTGRPGNTEAF
clone_size: .
j_call: TRBJ1-1
cdr3_length: 15
v_call: TRBV12-3/TRBV12-4

cdr3_aa: ASSSPLGGNIQY
clone_size: few
j_call: TRBJ2-4
cdr3_length: 12
v_call: TRBV12-3/TRBV12-4

cdr3_aa: ASSSRQGSGKKLF
clone_size: .
j_call: TRBJ1-4
cdr3_length: 13
v_call: TRBV12-3/TRBV12-4